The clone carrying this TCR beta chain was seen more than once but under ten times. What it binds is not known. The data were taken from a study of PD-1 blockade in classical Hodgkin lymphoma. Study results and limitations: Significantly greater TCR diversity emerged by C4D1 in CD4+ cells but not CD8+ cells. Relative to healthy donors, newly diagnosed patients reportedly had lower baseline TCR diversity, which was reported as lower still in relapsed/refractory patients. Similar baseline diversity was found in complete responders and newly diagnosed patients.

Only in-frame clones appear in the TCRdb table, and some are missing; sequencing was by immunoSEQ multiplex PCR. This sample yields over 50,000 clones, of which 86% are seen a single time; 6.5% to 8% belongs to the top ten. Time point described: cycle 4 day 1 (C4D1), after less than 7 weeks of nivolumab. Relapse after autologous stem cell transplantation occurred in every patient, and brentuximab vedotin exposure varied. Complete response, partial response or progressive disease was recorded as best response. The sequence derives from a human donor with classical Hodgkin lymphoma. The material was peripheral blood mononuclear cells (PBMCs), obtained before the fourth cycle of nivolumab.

This chain's CDR3 is CASSQAAISTGELFF. CDR3 nucleotide sequence: TGCGCCAGCAGCCAGGCGGCGATCAGCACCGGGGAGCTGTTTTTT. The chain is built from TRBV4-3 and TRBJ2-2; the D is unclear. The V gene lost 3 bases and the J gene lost 4 bases, with 12 bases spanning the gap. CDR1 LGHNA and CDR2 YSLEER come from the germline V gene. The CDR3 has 15 residues.